A selection of T cell receptor beta chains follows, all from one sample in a study of blood T cell repertoires in COVID-19. Method: immunoSEQ multiplex PCR; TCRdb's copy keeps in-frame clones and lacks some. This table holds roughly 170,000 clones, approximately 87% found once. What was sequenced was peripheral blood. The receptors were gathered from a woman aged 18-29 years who had recovered from COVID-19. Each CDR3 is given with its conserved first and last residue. Each record gives: J gene, V gene, CDR3 protein.

J gene: TRBJ2-1; V gene: TRBV7-9; CDR3 protein: CASSSPRGGRALGYNEQFF
J gene: TRBJ2-5; V gene: TRBV24-1; CDR3 protein: CATSDTGTVETQYF
J gene: TRBJ1-4; V gene: TRBV25-1; CDR3 protein: CASSLANFGDFTAEKLFF
J gene: TRBJ1-1; V gene: TRBV28; CDR3 protein: CASSFRRGGRGNTEAFF
J gene: TRBJ2-2; V gene: TRBV5-5; CDR3 protein: CASSSWGRVTGELFF
J gene: TRBJ1-3; V gene: TRBV6-5; CDR3 protein: CASSTFLEPNTIYF
J gene: TRBJ2-7; V gene: TRBV2; CDR3 protein: CASRRASGSYEQYF
J gene: TRBJ1-5; V gene: TRBV7-2; CDR3 protein: CASSPPPGLNQPQHF
J gene: TRBJ2-2; V gene: TRBV11-2; CDR3 protein: CASTQRRQINTGELFF
J gene: TRBJ2-3; V gene: TRBV7-9; CDR3 protein: CASSLVRHLRTDTQYF
J gene: TRBJ2-3; V gene: TRBV12-2; CDR3 protein: CASRLAHSGDRESLNTQYF
J gene: TRBJ1-1; V gene: TRBV9; CDR3 protein: CASSVIQGVDTEAFF
J gene: TRBJ2-3; V gene: TRBV4-3; CDR3 protein: CASSQAARVDTQYF
J gene: TRBJ2-5; V gene: TRBV9; CDR3 protein: CASSVSSGGAGETQYF
J gene: TRBJ2-2; V gene: TRBV20-1; CDR3 protein: CSALAGELFF
J gene: TRBJ2-5; V gene: TRBV28; CDR3 protein: CASSHLDREVRETQYF
J gene: TRBJ1-4; V gene: TRBV30; CDR3 protein: CAWRTGSIANEKLFF
J gene: TRBJ2-2; V gene: TRBV7-9; CDR3 protein: CASSRGGTGELFF
J gene: TRBJ2-1; V gene: TRBV24-1; CDR3 protein: CATSDKGIAGGVYYEQFF
J gene: TRBJ1-5; V gene: TRBV7-9; CDR3 protein: CASSSPGQPQHF
J gene: TRBJ1-2; V gene: TRBV6-4; CDR3 protein: CASSDSSSGSYGYTF
J gene: TRBJ1-6; V gene: TRBV7-8; CDR3 protein: CASSLPDRQYNSPLHF
J gene: TRBJ1-1; V gene: TRBV7-8; CDR3 protein: CASSLRSNTEAFF
J gene: TRBJ2-2; V gene: TRBV6-5; CDR3 protein: CASGGATRYTGELFF
J gene: TRBJ2-7; V gene: TRBV11-2; CDR3 protein: CASSPPGGQYEQYF
J gene: TRBJ1-2; V gene: TRBV4-3; CDR3 protein: CASSPSTGLYDYGYTF
J gene: TRBJ2-1; V gene: TRBV5-4; CDR3 protein: CASSHPGLAGPYNEQFF
J gene: TRBJ1-1; V gene: TRBV2; CDR3 protein: CASSPQGADTEAFF
J gene: TRBJ1-3; V gene: TRBV6-6; CDR3 protein: CASRPGQGSSGNTIYF
J gene: TRBJ1-4; V gene: TRBV27; CDR3 protein: CASSVGQGWAEKLFF
J gene: TRBJ2-6; V gene: TRBV4-1; CDR3 protein: CASSQDRGSGANVLTF
J gene: TRBJ2-1; V gene: TRBV9; CDR3 protein: CASSGGERDNNEQFF
J gene: TRBJ1-2; V gene: TRBV5-8; CDR3 protein: CASSFEGGQHYGYTF
J gene: TRBJ1-4; V gene: TRBV7-9; CDR3 protein: CASSSHRETNEKLFF
J gene: TRBJ1-1; V gene: TRBV7-9; CDR3 protein: CASTQTGRLTEAFF
J gene: TRBJ1-4; V gene: TRBV5-1; CDR3 protein: CASSLVAGSNEKLFF
J gene: TRBJ2-2; V gene: TRBV27; CDR3 protein: CASSRVYTGELFF
J gene: TRBJ1-5; V gene: TRBV4-1; CDR3 protein: CASSQDTSVQPQHF
J gene: TRBJ1-3; V gene: TRBV14; CDR3 protein: CASSQGGYSGNTIYF
J gene: TRBJ2-2; V gene: TRBV18; CDR3 protein: CASANKLNTGELFF
J gene: TRBJ2-5; V gene: TRBV2; CDR3 protein: CASRGSGGRTTQYF
J gene: TRBJ2-1; V gene: TRBV11-1; CDR3 protein: CASSKRGGPNNEQFF
J gene: TRBJ2-5; V gene: TRBV7-2; CDR3 protein: CASSLGRIKETQYF
J gene: TRBJ2-3; V gene: TRBV5-1; CDR3 protein: CASSVLSGRAADTQYF
J gene: TRBJ1-2; V gene: TRBV30; CDR3 protein: CAWKTGKVGGYTF
J gene: TRBJ2-3; V gene: TRBV7-3; CDR3 protein: CASSLKPLSGGGTDTQYF
J gene: TRBJ1-2; V gene: TRBV29-1; CDR3 protein: CSVPGQGGGYTF
J gene: TRBJ2-7; V gene: TRBV10-3; CDR3 protein: CAISSTSGGPATYSYEQYF
J gene: TRBJ1-5; V gene: TRBV2; CDR3 protein: CASLQGGNQPQHF
J gene: TRBJ1-1; V gene: TRBV9; CDR3 protein: CASSVNSGQPNTEAFF
J gene: TRBJ1-5; V gene: TRBV4-1; CDR3 protein: CASSQKKAGTAYQPQHF